This T cell receptor (beta chain) appears in the sequencing data of a study of T-cell memory formation after mild COVID-19 (dated by TCRdb to about 2021). A note on the overall study: TCR sequence clusters from the two donors were largely donor specific. The cohort comprised two young, previously healthy adult volunteers, one female and one male. In a couple of donors, T-cell clones that expanded and contracted after mild COVID-19 were tracked by sequencing TCRalpha and TCRbeta repertoires over time.

Points the paper makes about the study in general: The second-wave clones that peaked on day 37 were not confirmed to be SARS-CoV-2 specific. Contracting CD4+ clones were located mainly in the CM and EM memory subsets, whereas CD8+ clones were found to be enriched in EMRA. The detection of some responding clones in pre-infection memory suggests that pre-existing cross-reactive memory T cells joined the SARS-CoV-2 response. The study included only two mild cases, and larger cohorts that include severe cases with pre-infection samples were judged to be necessary. Balanced CD4/CD8 phenotypes were observed for clones contracting from day 15 to 85, whereas a bias towards CD4+ was observed for a second wave of clones expanding from day 15 to 37.

PBMCs were isolated by Ficoll-Paque density gradient centrifugation. Worth noting for this clonotype: The specificity of this receptor is unknown. The sample holds no much larger clone one base away, and base qualities are not on file.

Sequencing was carried out with an Illumina NovaSeq 6000. TCRalpha and TCRbeta cDNA libraries were built by 5'RACE with constant-segment primers, adding sample barcodes and unique molecular identifiers. Trizol reagent was used to extract RNA from every sample. Amplification of the libraries took two PCR steps, and the second step added a second sample barcode plus Illumina TruSeq adapters. Libraries were sequenced on an Illumina NovaSeq with 2 x 150 bp paired-end reads. The published analysis was carried out like this. Demultiplexing of reads and collapsing into UMI-guided consensus sequences were performed with migec v1.2.7. With mixcr v2.1.11, UMI consensuses were aligned to TRA and TRB V and J templates and assembled into clonotypes. A clonotype was counted as expanded or contracted only if both edgeR and NoisET called the change significant, with noise models trained on biological replicates. For edgeR calls, the thresholds were a false discovery rate-adjusted p below 0.01 and a log2 fold-change of 1. As an exploratory analysis of dynamics, PCA with hierarchical clustering was applied to max-normalized trajectories of the 1000 most abundant clonotypes. The CD4 or CD8 phenotype of responding clones was assigned using the separately sequenced CD4+ and CD8+ repertoires. TCRdb reanalyzed the raw reads on its own, using fastp at Q25 for trimming and MiXCR for clone calling, and kept in-frame beta chains. Entries that share a CDR3 protein sequence are merged under the most common genes and DNA. These V and J calls rely on TCRdb rather than the paper's analysis. Recorded for this sample are about 430,000 distinct CDR3 sequences; over 15% of them occurred a single time. Together, the top ten hold roughly 21% of the sample.

CDR3 length: 11 amino acids, cysteine to phenylalanine. CDR3 DNA only is kept here, 33 bases in frame from base 1. For CDR1 and CDR2, the germline V gene lists SQVTM and ANQGSEA. The junction shows trimming of 7 bases on V and 6 bases on J, plus 12 bases between the germline ends. Sequencing was performed on PBMCs or a T cell subset sorted from them (not recorded which). The TCR sequence derives from a man younger than 30 who had mild COVID-19 (a few samples of this study predate the infection). The sample titles of this study are shuffled in the database, so cell type and time point are left out; the donor was told from shared clones. The V gene is TRBV29-1 and the J gene is TRBJ1-2; the D gene is perhaps TRBD1, from 6 matching bases. The nucleotides are TGCAGCGGTTTGACAGGAAATGGCTACACCTTC. This yields the protein CSGLTGNGYTF.